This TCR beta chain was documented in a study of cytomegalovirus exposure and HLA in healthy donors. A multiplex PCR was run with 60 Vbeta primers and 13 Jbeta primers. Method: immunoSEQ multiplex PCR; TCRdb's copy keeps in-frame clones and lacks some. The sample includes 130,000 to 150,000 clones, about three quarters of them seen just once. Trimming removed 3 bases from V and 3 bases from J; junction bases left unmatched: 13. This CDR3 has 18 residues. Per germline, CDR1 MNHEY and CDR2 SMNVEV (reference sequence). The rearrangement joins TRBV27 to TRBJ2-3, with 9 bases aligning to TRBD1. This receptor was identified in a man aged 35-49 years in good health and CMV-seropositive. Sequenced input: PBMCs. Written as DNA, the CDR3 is TGTGCCAGCAGTTTCCGGATAACTGGGACAGGGAGGACAGATACGCAGTATTTT. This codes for CASSFRITGTGRTDTQYF.